Listed below are T cell receptor beta chains from one sample, sequenced in a study of OX40 agonist ivuxolimab in advanced cancers. Sequenced by immunoSEQ multiplex PCR; TCRdb stores in-frame clones only, minus some. The table records roughly 40,000 clones, around 89% of them present only once. The specimen was CD4+ or CD8+ T cells sorted from blood, collected in a trial of the OX40 agonist ivuxolimab. The receptors shown here come from an adult with an advanced solid tumor such as melanoma, head and neck, liver or kidney cancer. Both conserved end residues are part of each CDR3. Fields, in order: D gene, J gene, CDR3 length, V gene, clone size, CDR3 DNA, CDR3 protein. The D gene is left open where the match is weak. Part of the rows lack a size; the others show once, few, many or a class for expanded clones.

D gene: NA
J gene: TRBJ2-1
CDR3 length: 14
V gene: TRBV27
clone size: NA
CDR3 DNA: TGTGCCAGCAGTTGGCAGGGCACCTACAATGAGCAGTTCTTC
CDR3 protein: CASSWQGTYNEQFF

D gene: NA
J gene: TRBJ1-1
CDR3 length: 13
V gene: TRBV10-3
clone size: NA
CDR3 DNA: TGTGCCATCAGTGAGTCGGGCTCCGCTTGGGCTTTCTTT
CDR3 protein: CAISESGSAWAFF

D gene: NA
J gene: TRBJ2-7
CDR3 length: 11
V gene: TRBV7-9
clone size: NA
CDR3 DNA: TGTGCCAGCAGCCTTAACTACGAGCAGTACTTC
CDR3 protein: CASSLNYEQYF

D gene: TRBD2
J gene: TRBJ2-5
CDR3 length: 15
V gene: TRBV19
clone size: NA
CDR3 DNA: TGTGCCAGTAGTATAGATCCCATAGCGGGAGAGACCCAGTACTTC
CDR3 protein: CASSIDPIAGETQYF

D gene: NA
J gene: TRBJ2-7
CDR3 length: 17
V gene: TRBV5-4
clone size: NA
CDR3 DNA: TGTGCCAGCGGGGACGGGACACGCGCGCGGCTACTACGCGAGCAGTACTTC
CDR3 protein: CASGDGTRARLLREQYF

D gene: TRBD1
J gene: TRBJ2-7
CDR3 length: 11
V gene: TRBV29-1
clone size: NA
CDR3 DNA: TGCAGCGCCCTGACAGGGAACGAGCAGTACTTC
CDR3 protein: CSALTGNEQYF

D gene: NA
J gene: TRBJ2-3
CDR3 length: 16
V gene: TRBV5-6
clone size: NA
CDR3 DNA: TGTGCCAGCAGCTTAGGTCTGGAGGGAGTGACAGATACGCAGTATTTT
CDR3 protein: CASSLGLEGVTDTQYF

D gene: TRBD1
J gene: TRBJ2-7
CDR3 length: 12
V gene: TRBV2
clone size: NA
CDR3 DNA: TGTGCCAGCGGGGACAGGAACTACGAGCAGTACTTC
CDR3 protein: CASGDRNYEQYF

D gene: NA
J gene: TRBJ2-2
CDR3 length: 18
V gene: TRBV4-1
clone size: NA
CDR3 DNA: TGCGCCAGCAGCCGAACGAGTGACTGGGCCTTGAACACCGGGGAGCTGTTTTTT
CDR3 protein: CASSRTSDWALNTGELFF

D gene: NA
J gene: TRBJ1-1
CDR3 length: 12
V gene: TRBV10-3
clone size: NA
CDR3 DNA: TGTGCCATCAGTGAGGTGAACACTGAAGCTTTCTTT
CDR3 protein: CAISEVNTEAFF

D gene: NA
J gene: TRBJ1-2
CDR3 length: 12
V gene: TRBV5-1
clone size: NA
CDR3 DNA: TGCGCCAGCAGCTCGGACAATGAGGGCTACACCTTC
CDR3 protein: CASSSDNEGYTF

D gene: TRBD1
J gene: TRBJ1-1
CDR3 length: 17
V gene: TRBV7-2
clone size: once
CDR3 DNA: TGTGCCAGCAGCTTAGTGGAAGAGGGGGCATGGAACACTGAAGCTTTCTTT
CDR3 protein: CASSLVEEGAWNTEAFF

D gene: TRBD2
J gene: TRBJ2-4
CDR3 length: 14
V gene: TRBV19
clone size: NA
CDR3 DNA: TGTGCCAGTAGTCTCGGCGGGAGCAAAAACATTCAGTACTTC
CDR3 protein: CASSLGGSKNIQYF

D gene: TRBD1
J gene: TRBJ1-1
CDR3 length: 13
V gene: TRBV13
clone size: once
CDR3 DNA: TGTGCCAGCAGCCGAGAGTCGGGACAGGGGGCTTTCTTT
CDR3 protein: CASSRESGQGAFF

D gene: NA
J gene: TRBJ1-1
CDR3 length: 11
V gene: TRBV2
clone size: NA
CDR3 DNA: TGTGCCAGCCCTACGCTCACTGAAGCTTTCTTT
CDR3 protein: CASPTLTEAFF

D gene: NA
J gene: TRBJ2-7
CDR3 length: 18
V gene: TRBV5-6
clone size: NA
CDR3 DNA: TGTGCCAGCAGCTCCCCAGGTGGGGGCGAGCGGGGAGCCTACGAGCAGTACTTC
CDR3 protein: CASSSPGGGERGAYEQYF

D gene: TRBD2
J gene: TRBJ2-3
CDR3 length: 17
V gene: TRBV7-8
clone size: NA
CDR3 DNA: TGTGCCAGCAGCCCTACTTTGGGGACTAGGAGCACAGATACGCAGTATTTT
CDR3 protein: CASSPTLGTRSTDTQYF

D gene: TRBD1
J gene: TRBJ1-1
CDR3 length: 16
V gene: TRBV18
clone size: NA
CDR3 DNA: TGTGCCAGCTCACCGGGACAGGGGGGACTACCATTTGAAGCTTTCTTT
CDR3 protein: CASSPGQGGLPFEAFF

D gene: NA
J gene: TRBJ1-4
CDR3 length: 16
V gene: TRBV19
clone size: medium-sized
CDR3 DNA: TGTGCCAGTAGTGCGCCCACGCAGGGTAAAGCGGAAAAACTGTTTTTT
CDR3 protein: CASSAPTQGKAEKLFF

D gene: NA
J gene: TRBJ2-1
CDR3 length: 14
V gene: TRBV5-8
clone size: NA
CDR3 DNA: TGTGCCAGCAGCCCTGGCCCATCCTACAATGAGCAGTTCTTC
CDR3 protein: CASSPGPSYNEQFF

D gene: NA
J gene: TRBJ2-2
CDR3 length: 13
V gene: TRBV10-3
clone size: NA
CDR3 DNA: TGTGCCATAGGACTGGGAGTCGGCGGGGAGCTGTTTTTT
CDR3 protein: CAIGLGVGGELFF

D gene: NA
J gene: TRBJ2-1
CDR3 length: 10
V gene: TRBV6-5
clone size: NA
CDR3 DNA: TGTGCCAGCAGTTACCCCGAGCAGTTCTTC
CDR3 protein: CASSYPEQFF

D gene: NA
J gene: TRBJ1-4
CDR3 length: 13
V gene: TRBV7-9
clone size: NA
CDR3 DNA: TGTGCCAGCAGCGGAGTAGATAATGAAAAACTGTTTTTT
CDR3 protein: CASSGVDNEKLFF

D gene: TRBD1
J gene: TRBJ2-7
CDR3 length: 15
V gene: TRBV7-9
clone size: NA
CDR3 DNA: TGTGCCAGCAGCTCACAGGGGGTATCCTCCTACGAGCAGTACTTC
CDR3 protein: CASSSQGVSSYEQYF

D gene: NA
J gene: TRBJ2-4
CDR3 length: 19
V gene: TRBV28
clone size: NA
CDR3 DNA: TGTGCCAGCAGTTTGGCGTCGGTTGCAGTGTATGAGGGGCTGGGCATTCAGTACTTC
CDR3 protein: CASSLASVAVYEGLGIQYF

D gene: NA
J gene: TRBJ1-1
CDR3 length: 14
V gene: TRBV2
clone size: NA
CDR3 DNA: TGTGCCAGCAGTGAAGGGAGGCTCGACAGGGAAGCTTTCTTT
CDR3 protein: CASSEGRLDREAFF

D gene: TRBD2
J gene: TRBJ2-7
CDR3 length: 15
V gene: TRBV6-5
clone size: medium-sized
CDR3 DNA: TGTGCCAGCAGTTACGGTCTAGCGGGCAACTACGAGCAGTACTTC
CDR3 protein: CASSYGLAGNYEQYF

D gene: NA
J gene: TRBJ2-3
CDR3 length: 17
V gene: TRBV5-6
clone size: NA
CDR3 DNA: TGTGCCAGCAGCTCGGACAGAAACTACCGGGGGACAGATACGCAGTATTTT
CDR3 protein: CASSSDRNYRGTDTQYF

D gene: NA
J gene: TRBJ2-1
CDR3 length: 12
V gene: TRBV6-1
clone size: NA
CDR3 DNA: TGTGCCAGCAGTCTTACTAGGGATGAGCAGTTCTTC
CDR3 protein: CASSLTRDEQFF

D gene: NA
J gene: TRBJ1-1
CDR3 length: 13
V gene: TRBV2
clone size: NA
CDR3 DNA: TGTGCCAGCAGTGACTCGGCGGGAACTGAAGCTTTCTTT
CDR3 protein: CASSDSAGTEAFF

D gene: TRBD1
J gene: TRBJ2-7
CDR3 length: 13
V gene: TRBV11-2
clone size: once
CDR3 DNA: TGTGCCAGCTCCACGCCCCAGGGGGCCGAGCAGTACTTC
CDR3 protein: CASSTPQGAEQYF

D gene: NA
J gene: TRBJ1-2
CDR3 length: 14
V gene: TRBV27
clone size: NA
CDR3 DNA: TGTGCCAGCAGTTCCTCAGGGGTGAACTATGGCTACACCTTC
CDR3 protein: CASSSSGVNYGYTF

D gene: NA
J gene: TRBJ2-5
CDR3 length: 13
V gene: TRBV19
clone size: NA
CDR3 DNA: TGTGCCAGTAGTACCGACGGGGAAGAGACCCAGTACTTC
CDR3 protein: CASSTDGEETQYF

D gene: TRBD1
J gene: TRBJ2-7
CDR3 length: 15
V gene: TRBV13
clone size: NA
CDR3 DNA: TGTGCCAGCAGCGAGGGGACAGGGGGCTCCCACGAGCAGTACTTC
CDR3 protein: CASSEGTGGSHEQYF

D gene: NA
J gene: TRBJ2-7
CDR3 length: 15
V gene: TRBV28
clone size: NA
CDR3 DNA: TGTGCCAGCAGCCACCGCCGGGACATCTCCTACGAGCAGTACTTC
CDR3 protein: CASSHRRDISYEQYF

D gene: NA
J gene: TRBJ2-6
CDR3 length: 17
V gene: TRBV5-1
clone size: NA
CDR3 DNA: TGCGCCAGCAGCTTGGACAGGTCCTACTCTGGGGCCAACGTCCTGACTTTC
CDR3 protein: CASSLDRSYSGANVLTF

D gene: NA
J gene: TRBJ2-2
CDR3 length: 13
V gene: TRBV6-1
clone size: NA
CDR3 DNA: TGTGCTCTCGGTGGGGCAGCGACCGGGGAGCTGTTTTTT
CDR3 protein: CALGGAATGELFF

D gene: NA
J gene: TRBJ1-1
CDR3 length: 13
V gene: TRBV27
clone size: NA
CDR3 DNA: TGTGCCAGCAGGGCTAAGGAGTGGGCTGAAGCTTTCTTT
CDR3 protein: CASRAKEWAEAFF

D gene: NA
J gene: TRBJ2-2
CDR3 length: 12
V gene: TRBV4-1
clone size: NA
CDR3 DNA: TGCGCCAGCAGCACAGGGCTCGGGGAGCTGTTTTTT
CDR3 protein: CASSTGLGELFF

D gene: TRBD2
J gene: TRBJ2-7
CDR3 length: 15
V gene: TRBV2
clone size: NA
CDR3 DNA: TGTGCCAGCAGTCCCCCTAGCGGGGGACACCTGGAGCAGTACTTC
CDR3 protein: CASSPPSGGHLEQYF

D gene: NA
J gene: TRBJ1-3
CDR3 length: 11
V gene: TRBV11-2
clone size: NA
CDR3 DNA: TGTGCCAGCTGGATTGGAAACACCATATATTTT
CDR3 protein: CASWIGNTIYF

D gene: NA
J gene: TRBJ1-2
CDR3 length: 15
V gene: TRBV27
clone size: NA
CDR3 DNA: TGTGCCAGCAGAGGAGGTGCCGTAGCTAACTATGGCTACACCTTC
CDR3 protein: CASRGGAVANYGYTF

D gene: TRBD2
J gene: TRBJ2-1
CDR3 length: 16
V gene: TRBV10-3
clone size: NA
CDR3 DNA: TGTGCCATCAGTGTTCCTAGCGGGACCTCCTACAATGAGCAGTTCTTC
CDR3 protein: CAISVPSGTSYNEQFF

D gene: NA
J gene: TRBJ2-7
CDR3 length: 15
V gene: TRBV6-6
clone size: NA
CDR3 DNA: TGTGCCAGCAGCCACCCCCTGGACGGGGACTACGAGCAGTACTTC
CDR3 protein: CASSHPLDGDYEQYF

D gene: TRBD1
J gene: TRBJ1-2
CDR3 length: 13
V gene: TRBV29-1
clone size: NA
CDR3 DNA: TGCAGCGTGTGGACAGGGGGCGACTATGGCTACACCTTC
CDR3 protein: CSVWTGGDYGYTF

D gene: TRBD1
J gene: TRBJ1-2
CDR3 length: 15
V gene: TRBV27
clone size: NA
CDR3 DNA: TGTGCCAGCAGTATCGGACAGGGATTCTCCGATGGCTACACCTTC
CDR3 protein: CASSIGQGFSDGYTF

D gene: NA
J gene: TRBJ1-6
CDR3 length: 9
V gene: TRBV12-5
clone size: NA
CDR3 DNA: TGTGCTAGTGGTCCGCCCCTCCACTTT
CDR3 protein: CASGPPLHF

D gene: TRBD2
J gene: TRBJ2-7
CDR3 length: 19
V gene: TRBV10-3
clone size: NA
CDR3 DNA: TGTGCCATCAGTGAGTCGATTCTAGCGGGAGGGCCCCTTCTCTACGAGCAGTACTTC
CDR3 protein: CAISESILAGGPLLYEQYF

D gene: NA
J gene: TRBJ1-4
CDR3 length: 12
V gene: TRBV30
clone size: NA
CDR3 DNA: TGTGCCTGGAGTGTAAGCCATGAAAAACTGTTTTTT
CDR3 protein: CAWSVSHEKLFF

D gene: NA
J gene: TRBJ1-2
CDR3 length: 14
V gene: TRBV5-4
clone size: NA
CDR3 DNA: TGTGCCAGCAGCTTCTTCGGGGGAGGCTATGGCTACACCTTC
CDR3 protein: CASSFFGGGYGYTF

D gene: NA
J gene: TRBJ2-4
CDR3 length: 13
V gene: TRBV4-1
clone size: NA
CDR3 DNA: TGCGCCAGCAGCCAAGAAGTAGCTGGCATTCAGTACTTC
CDR3 protein: CASSQEVAGIQYF

D gene: NA
J gene: TRBJ2-7
CDR3 length: 12
V gene: TRBV7-8
clone size: NA
CDR3 DNA: TGTGCCAGCAGCTTATCCCTCCACGAGCAGTACTTC
CDR3 protein: CASSLSLHEQYF

D gene: TRBD2
J gene: TRBJ2-3
CDR3 length: 18
V gene: TRBV15
clone size: NA
CDR3 DNA: TGTGCCACCAGCAGAGATCCCCCCACTAGCGGGAGCACAGATACGCAGTATTTT
CDR3 protein: CATSRDPPTSGSTDTQYF

D gene: TRBD1
J gene: TRBJ1-4
CDR3 length: 15
V gene: TRBV6-5
clone size: NA
CDR3 DNA: TGTGCCAGCAGTTCCTCAGGGGGCCCTAATGAAAAACTGTTTTTT
CDR3 protein: CASSSSGGPNEKLFF

D gene: NA
J gene: TRBJ2-7
CDR3 length: 15
V gene: TRBV2
clone size: NA
CDR3 DNA: TGTGCCAGCAGTGAGTGGGAAGTGGCTTCCTACGAGCAGTACTTC
CDR3 protein: CASSEWEVASYEQYF

D gene: NA
J gene: TRBJ2-1
CDR3 length: 13
V gene: TRBV6-5
clone size: NA
CDR3 DNA: TGTGCCAGCAGTTACCATGACAGCAATGAGCAGTTCTTC
CDR3 protein: CASSYHDSNEQFF

D gene: NA
J gene: TRBJ2-7
CDR3 length: 12
V gene: TRBV6-5
clone size: NA
CDR3 DNA: TGTGCCAGCAGCACGTGGGGTAACGAGCAGTACTTC
CDR3 protein: CASSTWGNEQYF

D gene: NA
J gene: TRBJ2-7
CDR3 length: 14
V gene: TRBV7-9
clone size: NA
CDR3 DNA: TGTGCCAGCAGCCCGGGGGACAACTCCTACGAGCAGTACTTC
CDR3 protein: CASSPGDNSYEQYF

D gene: NA
J gene: TRBJ1-1
CDR3 length: 17
V gene: TRBV5-4
clone size: NA
CDR3 DNA: TGTGCCAGCAGCCCCGTACGTGTGGGCGCCCCTGGCACTGAAGCTTTCTTT
CDR3 protein: CASSPVRVGAPGTEAFF

D gene: NA
J gene: TRBJ2-7
CDR3 length: 14
V gene: TRBV11-2
clone size: once
CDR3 DNA: TGTGCCAGCAGCTTAGCCCGGGCGGGGAACGAGCAGTACTTC
CDR3 protein: CASSLARAGNEQYF